Below are 3 T cell receptor beta chains sequenced from a single sample in a study of T-cell memory formation after mild COVID-19. A single record per CDR3 protein comes from TCRdb applying MiXCR to the 5' RACE reads. The sample yields 25,000 to 30,000 distinct CDR3 sequences, roughly 15% seen once. Sequencing was done on a sample of PBMCs or a T cell subset sorted from them (not recorded which). The source of these receptors is an adult who had mild COVID-19 (a few samples of this study predate the infection). Cell type and time point are not known.

The J gene is TRBJ1-2, the V gene TRBV7-9; 9 positions agree with TRBD1. CDR3 length equals 12 residues. Unmatched junction bases numbered 3, after V lost 5 bases and J lost 8 bases. CDR1 is SEHNR, CDR2 FQNEAQ, per germline (reference sequence). The CDR3 sequence is CASSPTGGGYTF. CDR3 in DNA: TGTGCCAGCAGCCCGACAGGGGGAGGCTACACCTTC.

This clonotype was counted between two and nine times. The chain has TRBV12-3 or TRBV12-4 and TRBJ1-4; TRBD1 matches 7 bases. V lost 7 bases and J lost 1; bases outside the gene matches: 12. The CDR3 runs 17 residues. The CDR3 DNA follows: TGTGCCAGCATCCCTCCTCGAGGGACAGAAACTAATGAAAAACTGTTTTTT. Encoded protein: CASIPPRGTETNEKLFF.

Relative to its sample, this clonotype is medium-sized. V is TRBV7-9 and J is TRBJ2-3; tentatively, D is TRBD1 or TRBD2 (5 bases each). The CDR3 loop spans 14 amino acids. Germline V gene data show CDR1 as SEHNR and CDR2 as FQNEAQ (reference sequence). V was trimmed by 5 bases and J by 4 bases, leaving 13 bases between them. The CDR3 region has the DNA TGTGCCAGCAGCCCGGGTCCGGGACCAGATACGCAGTATTTT. Translation: CASSPGPGPDTQYF.